This record looks at one T cell receptor (beta chain) sequence and its context. This CDR3 is 12 amino acids long. Germline CDR1 and CDR2: SGHTS and YDEGEE. Between the trimmed V and J ends, which lost 6 bases and 10 bases, there was a span of 16 bases. The data stem from a study of cytomegalovirus exposure and HLA in healthy donors. With 60 Vbeta and 13 Jbeta primers, the PCR was carried out. Repertoires were generated with immunoSEQ multiplex PCR, while TCRdb's copy carries only in-frame clones and drops some. The data contain 65,000 to 85,000 clones, approximately 90% of them seen just once; the ten biggest clones take up about 2.1%.

This chain connects TRBV5-8 to TRBJ1-1, with D perhaps matching TRBD1 (6 bases). Material for sequencing was PBMCs. This sequence originates from a woman aged 25 to 39 in good health and CMV-seronegative. The CDR3 DNA reads as TGTGCCAGCATCAACAGGGTAGAGGTAGCTTTCTTT. This codes for CASINRVEVAFF.